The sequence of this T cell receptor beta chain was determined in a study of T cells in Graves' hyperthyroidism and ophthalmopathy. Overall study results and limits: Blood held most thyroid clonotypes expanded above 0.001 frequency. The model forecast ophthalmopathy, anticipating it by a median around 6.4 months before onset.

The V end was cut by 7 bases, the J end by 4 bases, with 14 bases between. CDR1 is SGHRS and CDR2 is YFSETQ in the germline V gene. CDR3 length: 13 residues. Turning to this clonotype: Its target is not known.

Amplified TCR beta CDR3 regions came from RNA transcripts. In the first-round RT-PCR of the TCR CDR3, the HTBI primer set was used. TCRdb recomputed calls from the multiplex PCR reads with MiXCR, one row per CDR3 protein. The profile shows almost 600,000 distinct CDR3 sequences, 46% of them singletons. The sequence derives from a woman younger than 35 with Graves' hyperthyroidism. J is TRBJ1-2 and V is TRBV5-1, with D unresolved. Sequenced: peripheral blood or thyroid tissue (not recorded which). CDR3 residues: CASPLGRVYGYTF. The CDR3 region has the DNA TGCGCCAGCCCGCTTGGCCGGGTCTATGGCTACACCTTC.